This TCR beta chain was recorded in a study of T cells in Graves' hyperthyroidism and ophthalmopathy. Across the study: Peripheral blood was taken when the disease was first diagnosed, before any treatment began.

Uncontrolled infection, other autoimmune disease, pregnancy or lactation barred patients from enrollment. Authors of the study amplified TCR beta CDR3 regions from RNA transcripts. In the first-round RT-PCR of the TCR CDR3, the HTBI primer set was used. In TCRdb, the multiplex PCR reads were re-called with MiXCR into one record per CDR3 protein. The profile shows around 300,000 distinct CDR3 sequences, roughly 14% of them singletons. This clonotype occurred many times. The CDR3 is made up of 14 amino acids. V was clipped by 4 bases and J by 3 bases, with 13 bases between them. Germline V gene data show CDR1 as SGDLS and CDR2 as YYNGEE.

The V gene is TRBV9, the J gene TRBJ1-1; D might be TRBD1 (5 bases). What was sequenced was blood. The clonotype originates from a woman aged 25 to 39 with Graves' hyperthyroidism. CDR3 residues: CASSLTGGDTEAFF. The DNA of the CDR3 is TGTGCCAGCAGCTTGACTGGGGGGGACACTGAAGCTTTCTTT.